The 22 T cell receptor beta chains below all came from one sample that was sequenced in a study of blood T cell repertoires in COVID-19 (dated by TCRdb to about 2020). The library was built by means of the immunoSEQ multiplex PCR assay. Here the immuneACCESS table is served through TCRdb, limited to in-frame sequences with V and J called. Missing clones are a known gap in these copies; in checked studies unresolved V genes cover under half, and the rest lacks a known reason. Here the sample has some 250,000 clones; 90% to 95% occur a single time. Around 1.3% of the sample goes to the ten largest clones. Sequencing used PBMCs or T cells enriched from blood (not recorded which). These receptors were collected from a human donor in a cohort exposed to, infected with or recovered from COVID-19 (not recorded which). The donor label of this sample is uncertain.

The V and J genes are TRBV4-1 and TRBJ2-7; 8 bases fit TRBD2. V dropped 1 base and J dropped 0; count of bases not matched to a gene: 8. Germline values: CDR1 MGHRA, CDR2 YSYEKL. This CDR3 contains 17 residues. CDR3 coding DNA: TGCGCCAGCAGCCAAGTTATCACGGGGGGGAGCTCCTACGAGCAGTACTTC. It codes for CASSQVITGGSSYEQYF.

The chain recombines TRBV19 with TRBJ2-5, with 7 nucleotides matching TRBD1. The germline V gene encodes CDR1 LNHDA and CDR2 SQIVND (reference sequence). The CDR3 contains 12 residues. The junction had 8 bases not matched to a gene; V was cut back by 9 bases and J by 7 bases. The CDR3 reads CASLGQQGTQYF. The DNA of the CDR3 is TGTGCCAGCCTGGGACAGCAGGGGACCCAGTACTTC. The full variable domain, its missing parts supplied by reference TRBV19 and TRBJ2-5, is DGGITQSPKYLFRKEGQNVTLSCEQNLNHDAMYWYRQDPGQGLRLIYYSQIVNDFQKGDIAEGYSVSREKKESFPLTVTSAQKNPTAFYLCASLGQQGTQYFGPGTRLLVL.

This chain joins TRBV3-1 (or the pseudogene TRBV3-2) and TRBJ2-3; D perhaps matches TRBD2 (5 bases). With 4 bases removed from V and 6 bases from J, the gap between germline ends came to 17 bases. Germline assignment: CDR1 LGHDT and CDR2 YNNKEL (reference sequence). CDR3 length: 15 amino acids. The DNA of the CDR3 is TGTGCCAGCAGCCCTCAGATGGCGCCGGGGGATACGCAGTATTTT. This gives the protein CASSPQMAPGDTQYF.

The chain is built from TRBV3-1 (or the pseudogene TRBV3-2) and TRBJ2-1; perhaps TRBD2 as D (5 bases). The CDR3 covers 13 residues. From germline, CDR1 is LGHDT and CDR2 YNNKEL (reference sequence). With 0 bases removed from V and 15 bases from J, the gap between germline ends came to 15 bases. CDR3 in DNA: TGTGCCAGCAGCCAAGATCTGTACCGGGGTCTGTTCTTC. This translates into CASSQDLYRGLFF.

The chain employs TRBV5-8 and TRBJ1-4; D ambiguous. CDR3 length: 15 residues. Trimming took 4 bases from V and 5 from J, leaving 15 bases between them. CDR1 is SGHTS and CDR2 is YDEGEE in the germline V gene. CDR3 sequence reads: CASSPGRQRNEKLFF. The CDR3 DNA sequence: TGTGCCAGCAGCCCCGGGAGACAACGGAATGAAAAACTGTTTTTT. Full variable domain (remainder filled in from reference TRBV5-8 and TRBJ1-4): EAGVTQSPTHLIKTRGQQATLRCSPISGHTSVYWYQQALGLGLQFLLWYDEGEERNRGNFPPRFSGRQFPNYSSELNVNALELEDSALYLCASSPGRQRNEKLFFGSGTQLSVL.

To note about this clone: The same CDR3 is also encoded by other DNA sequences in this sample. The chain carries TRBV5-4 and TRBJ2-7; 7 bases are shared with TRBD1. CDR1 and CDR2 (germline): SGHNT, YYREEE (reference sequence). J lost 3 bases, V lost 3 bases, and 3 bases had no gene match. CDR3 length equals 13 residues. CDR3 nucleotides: TGTGCCAGCAGCTCCGACAGGGTCTACGAGCAGTACTTC. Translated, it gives CASSSDRVYEQYF.

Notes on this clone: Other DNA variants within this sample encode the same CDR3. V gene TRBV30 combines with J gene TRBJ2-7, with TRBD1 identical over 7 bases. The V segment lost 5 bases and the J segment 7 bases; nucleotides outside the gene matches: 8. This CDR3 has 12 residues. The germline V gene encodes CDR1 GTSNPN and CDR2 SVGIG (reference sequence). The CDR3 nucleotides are TGTGCCTGGCAGGGACAGAAATATGAGCAGTACTTC. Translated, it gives CAWQGQKYEQYF.

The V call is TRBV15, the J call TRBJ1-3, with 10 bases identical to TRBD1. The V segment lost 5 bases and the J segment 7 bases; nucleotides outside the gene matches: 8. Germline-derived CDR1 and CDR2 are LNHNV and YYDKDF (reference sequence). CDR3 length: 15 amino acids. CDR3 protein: CATSLDRGRRNTIYF. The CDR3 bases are TGTGCCACCAGCTTGGACAGGGGGAGGAGGAACACCATATATTTT.

The CDR3 sequence: CASSLLQGGTDTQYF. CDR3 in DNA: TGTGCCAGCAGCTTGTTACAGGGTGGCACAGATACGCAGTATTTT. V gene TRBV5-5 combines with J gene TRBJ2-3; TRBD1 might be the D (6 bases). Trimming stripped 1 base from V and 1 base from J, with 10 bases between. CDR1 is SGHKS and CDR2 is YYEKEE in the germline V gene (reference sequence). This CDR3 comprises 15 residues.

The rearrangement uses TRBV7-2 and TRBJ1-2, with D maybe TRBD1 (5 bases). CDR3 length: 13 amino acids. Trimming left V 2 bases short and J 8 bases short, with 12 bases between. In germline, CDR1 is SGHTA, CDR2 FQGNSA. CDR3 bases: TGTGCCAGCAGCTTATCCCGACAGTCAGGCTACACCTTC. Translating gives CASSLSRQSGYTF.

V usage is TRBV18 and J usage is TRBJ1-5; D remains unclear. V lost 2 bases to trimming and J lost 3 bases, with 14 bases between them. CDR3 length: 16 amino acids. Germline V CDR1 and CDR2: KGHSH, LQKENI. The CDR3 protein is CASSPGPPGNNQPQHF. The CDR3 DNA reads TGTGCCAGCTCACCAGGCCCCCCGGGGAACAATCAGCCCCAGCATTTT.

Here the CDR3 reads CASSEWRETEETQYF. The DNA for the CDR3 is TGTGCCAGCAGTGAATGGAGGGAAACTGAGGAGACCCAGTACTTC. The chain links TRBV25-1 to TRBJ2-5, with a weak D call TRBD2 (6 bases). V was shortened by 1 base and J by 5 bases, with 14 bases between the two germline ends. Germline loops: CDR1 MGHDK, CDR2 SYGVNS. The CDR3 has 15 amino acids.

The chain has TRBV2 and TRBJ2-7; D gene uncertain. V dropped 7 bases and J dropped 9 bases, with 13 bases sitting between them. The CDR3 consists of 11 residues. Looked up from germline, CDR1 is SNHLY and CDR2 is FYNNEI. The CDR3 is CASNRAVGQYF. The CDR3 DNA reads TGTGCCAGCAACAGAGCAGTGGGGCAGTACTTC.

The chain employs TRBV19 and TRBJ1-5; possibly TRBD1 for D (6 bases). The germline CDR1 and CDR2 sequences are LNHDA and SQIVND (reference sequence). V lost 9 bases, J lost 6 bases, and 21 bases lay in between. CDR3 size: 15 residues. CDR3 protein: CASSRRGADGQPQHF. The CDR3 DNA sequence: TGTGCCAGCTCCCGGCGGGGGGCGGATGGTCAGCCCCAGCATTTT.

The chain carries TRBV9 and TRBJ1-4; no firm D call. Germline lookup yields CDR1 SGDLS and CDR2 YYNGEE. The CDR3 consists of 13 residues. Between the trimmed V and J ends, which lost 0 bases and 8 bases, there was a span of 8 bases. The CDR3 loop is CASSVGTGEKLFF. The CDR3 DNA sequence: TGTGCCAGCAGCGTAGGAACGGGAGAAAAACTGTTTTTT.

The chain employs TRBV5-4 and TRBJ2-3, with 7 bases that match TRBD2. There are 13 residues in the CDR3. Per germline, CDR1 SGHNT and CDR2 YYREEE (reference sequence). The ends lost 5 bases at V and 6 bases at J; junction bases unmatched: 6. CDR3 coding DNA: TGTGCCAGCAGGGGGGGGTTTAGTGATACGCAGTATTTT. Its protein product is CASRGGFSDTQYF.

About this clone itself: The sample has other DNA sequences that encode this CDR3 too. CDR3 protein: CASSTGYEQYF. The CDR3 DNA follows: TGTGCCAGTAGTACAGGGTACGAGCAGTACTTC. The V and J genes are TRBV19 and TRBJ2-7; TRBD1 is a possible D gene (5 bases). With 4 bases removed from V and 4 bases from J, the gap between germline ends came to 5 bases. Germline-derived CDR1 and CDR2 are LNHDA and SQIVND (reference sequence). The CDR3 consists of 11 residues.

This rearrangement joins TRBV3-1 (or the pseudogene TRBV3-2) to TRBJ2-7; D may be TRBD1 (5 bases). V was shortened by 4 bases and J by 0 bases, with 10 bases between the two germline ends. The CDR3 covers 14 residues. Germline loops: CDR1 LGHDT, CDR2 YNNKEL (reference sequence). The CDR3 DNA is TGTGCCAGCAGCCCCAGGGTCTACTCCTACGAGCAGTACTTC. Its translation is CASSPRVYSYEQYF.

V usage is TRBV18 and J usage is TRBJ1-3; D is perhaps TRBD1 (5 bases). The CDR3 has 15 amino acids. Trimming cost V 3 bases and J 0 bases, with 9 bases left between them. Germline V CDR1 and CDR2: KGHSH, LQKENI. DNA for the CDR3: TGTGCCAGCTCACCCCTGCAGGGCTCTGGAAACACCATATATTTT. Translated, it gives CASSPLQGSGNTIYF.

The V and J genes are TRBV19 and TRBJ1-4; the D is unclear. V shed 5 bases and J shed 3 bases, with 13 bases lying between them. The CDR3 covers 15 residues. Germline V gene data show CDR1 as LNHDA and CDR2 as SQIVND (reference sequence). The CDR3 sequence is CASSVQRSSNEKLFF. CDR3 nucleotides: TGTGCCAGTAGTGTTCAGCGGAGCTCTAATGAAAAACTGTTTTTT. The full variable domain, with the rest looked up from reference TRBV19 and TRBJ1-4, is DGGITQSPKYLFRKEGQNVTLSCEQNLNHDAMYWYRQDPGQGLRLIYYSQIVNDFQKGDIAEGYSVSREKKESFPLTVTSAQKNPTAFYLCASSVQRSSNEKLFFGSGTQLSVL.

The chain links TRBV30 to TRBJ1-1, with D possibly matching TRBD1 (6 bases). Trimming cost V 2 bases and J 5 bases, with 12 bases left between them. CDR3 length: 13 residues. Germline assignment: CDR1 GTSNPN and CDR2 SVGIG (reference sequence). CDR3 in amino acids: CAWSFTGKTEAFF. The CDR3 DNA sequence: TGTGCCTGGAGTTTCACAGGGAAGACTGAAGCTTTCTTT.

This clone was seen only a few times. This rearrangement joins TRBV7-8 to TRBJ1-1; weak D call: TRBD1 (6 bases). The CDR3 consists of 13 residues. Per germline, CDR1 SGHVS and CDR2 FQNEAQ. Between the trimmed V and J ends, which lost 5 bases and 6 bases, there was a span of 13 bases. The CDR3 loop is CASSPNRVPEAFF. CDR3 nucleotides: TGTGCCAGCAGCCCTAACAGGGTCCCTGAAGCTTTCTTT.